The source of this T cell receptor beta chain is a study of identical twins. Study-wide results and limits: Modelling approaches yielded underestimates of out-of-frame TCR alpha sharing between monozygotic twins.

Concerning this clonotype: As yet, its antigen is unknown.

In germline, CDR1 is LNHDA, CDR2 SQIVND (reference sequence). This CDR3 is 16 amino acids long. Trimming removed 6 bases from V and 7 bases from J; junction bases left unmatched: 11. Unique molecular identifiers were present on the cDNA, which also gained a universal primer site by template switching. One entry per CDR3 protein, called by TCRdb with MiXCR from the 5' RACE reads. The table lists approximately 230,000 distinct CDR3 sequences, around 15% of them singletons, with about 9% in the top ten. The sequencing input was memory (CD45RO+) T cells sorted from blood. This sequence joins TRBV19 and TRBJ2-4; 11 bases map to TRBD2. This sequence was found in a woman between 18 and 29 years old in good health. The CDR3 loop is CASSLLTSGARNIQYF. The CDR3 DNA follows: TGTGCCAGTAGCCTACTGACTAGCGGGGCTCGGAACATTCAGTACTTC.